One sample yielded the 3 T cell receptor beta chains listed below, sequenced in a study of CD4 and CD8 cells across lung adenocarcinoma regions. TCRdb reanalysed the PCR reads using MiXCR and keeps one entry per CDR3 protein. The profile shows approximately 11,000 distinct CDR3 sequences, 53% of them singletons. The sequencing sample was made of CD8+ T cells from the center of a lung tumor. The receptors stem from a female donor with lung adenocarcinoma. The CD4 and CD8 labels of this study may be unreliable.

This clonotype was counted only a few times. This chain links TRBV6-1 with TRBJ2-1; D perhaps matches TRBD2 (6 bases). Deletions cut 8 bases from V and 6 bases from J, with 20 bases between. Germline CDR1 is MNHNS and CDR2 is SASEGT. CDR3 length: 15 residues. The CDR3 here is CASEREKGYSNEQFF. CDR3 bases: TGTGCCAGCGAACGGGAGAAGGGCTACTCCAATGAGCAGTTCTTC.

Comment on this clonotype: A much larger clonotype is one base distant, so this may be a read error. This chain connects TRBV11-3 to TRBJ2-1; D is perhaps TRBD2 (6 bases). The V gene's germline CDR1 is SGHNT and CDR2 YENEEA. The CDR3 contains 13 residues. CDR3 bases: TGTGCCAGCAGCATAGATTGGGGGGAGGAGCAGTTCTTC. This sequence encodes CASSIDWGEEQFF.

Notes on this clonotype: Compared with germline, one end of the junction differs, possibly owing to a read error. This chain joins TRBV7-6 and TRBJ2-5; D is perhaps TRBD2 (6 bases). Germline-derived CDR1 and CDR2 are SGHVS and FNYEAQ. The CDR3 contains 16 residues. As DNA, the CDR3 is TGTACCAGCAGCTCCTTCGTGGGCGGGAATCAAGAGACCCAGTACTTC. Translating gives CTSSSFVGGNQETQYF.